Following are 21 T cell receptor beta chains from one sample sequenced in a study of identical twins. TCRdb redid the calling of the 5' RACE reads with MiXCR, one entry per CDR3 protein. The sample lists 270,000 or so distinct CDR3 sequences, around 8.3% occurring once. The same data also went into a second study, on yellow fever vaccine responses in identical twins.

The source material was CD8+ T cells sorted from blood. The receptors shown here come from a woman between 18 and 30 years old in good health.

This sequence joins TRBV9 and TRBJ2-3; D gene ambiguous. Germline V gives CDR1 SGDLS, CDR2 YYNGEE. Trimming left V 3 bases short and J 1 base short, with 9 bases between. This CDR3 region has 14 residues. In DNA form, the CDR3 reads TGTGCCAGCAGCGAGACATGGGGCACAGATACGCAGTATTTT. It translates to CASSETWGTDTQYF.

The chain uses TRBV2 and TRBJ2-5; unclear D gene. V shed 5 bases and J shed 7 bases, with 2 bases lying between them. The CDR3 contains 9 residues. In germline, CDR1 is SNHLY, CDR2 FYNNEI. CDR3 loop: CASSSTQYF. In DNA, the CDR3 is TGTGCCAGCAGTTCGACCCAGTACTTC.

The J gene is TRBJ1-2, the V gene TRBV29-1; D is ambiguous. CDR1 SQVTM and CDR2 ANQGSEA come from the germline V gene. The V gene lost 4 bases and the J gene lost 4 bases, with 16 bases spanning the gap. This CDR3 spans 14 amino acids. This CDR3 reads CSVVKGNSAYGYTF. CDR3 in DNA: TGCAGCGTTGTTAAAGGAAACTCGGCCTATGGCTACACCTTC.

This clonotype was seen more than once but under ten times. The V call is TRBV3-1, the J call TRBJ2-3; 14 bases are shared with TRBD2. Germline CDR1 LGHDT, CDR2 YNNKEL (reference sequence). This CDR3 is built from 19 residues. The V gene end was trimmed by 1 base and the J gene end by 5 bases; junction bases not matched to a gene: 11. The CDR3, as DNA: TGTGCCAGCAGCCAAGTGGGACTAGCGGGAGACAACCGGGGAGATACGCAGTATTTT. Protein sequence: CASSQVGLAGDNRGDTQYF.

This clonotype was seen more than once but under ten times. V and J are TRBV15 and TRBJ2-5; tentatively, D is TRBD1 or TRBD2 (5 bases each). Germline V gene sequence: CDR1 LNHNV, CDR2 YYDKDF (reference sequence). V was cut by 5 bases and J by 9 bases, with 19 bases left in between. This CDR3 has 14 amino acids. The CDR3 is CATSEGPTGVAQYF. DNA of the CDR3: TGTGCCACCAGCGAGGGACCGACGGGCGTAGCCCAGTACTTC.

The table lists this clonotype with many counts. This rearrangement joins TRBV4-2 to TRBJ2-1; possibly TRBD1 or TRBD2 for D (5 bases each). Germline loops: CDR1 LGHNA, CDR2 YNFKEQ. The CDR3 runs 16 residues. The V end lost 8 bases, the J end lost 0 bases, and 17 bases lay between the germline ends. The CDR3 DNA reads as TGTGCCAGCTCTAAGGGGACGAGCAGCTCCTACAATGAGCAGTTCTTC. It encodes CASSKGTSSSYNEQFF.

This chain connects TRBV4-2 to TRBJ2-6, with D perhaps matching TRBD1 or TRBD2 (5 bases each). V gave up 2 bases and J gave up 4 bases, with 18 bases separating them. The CDR3 extends over 18 amino acids. Germline assignment: CDR1 LGHNA and CDR2 YNFKEQ. The CDR3 sequence: CASSQHSGTQTGANVLTF. In nucleotides, the CDR3 is TGTGCCAGCAGCCAACACTCCGGGACGCAGACCGGGGCCAACGTCCTGACTTTC.

This clonotype occurred a few times. The V call is TRBV7-2, the J call TRBJ2-7, with 7 bases aligning to TRBD1. The ends lost 4 bases at V and 0 bases at J; junction bases unmatched: 6. CDR3 size: 15 residues. Germline CDR1 reads SGHTA; CDR2 reads FQGNSA. CDR3 loop: CASSWGTERSYEQYF. CDR3 bases: TGTGCCAGCAGCTGGGGGACAGAACGCTCCTACGAGCAGTACTTC.

This sequence joins TRBV9 and TRBJ2-7, with D maybe TRBD2 (6 bases). The CDR3 extends over 17 amino acids. Trimming stripped 0 bases from V and 3 bases from J, with 19 bases between. The germline gives CDR1 SGDLS, CDR2 YYNGEE. CDR3 sequence: CASSVGDSGTSGYEQYF. The CDR3 DNA follows: TGTGCCAGCAGCGTAGGGGATAGCGGAACCTCGGGCTACGAGCAGTACTTC. Variable domain in full (rest from reference TRBV9 and TRBJ2-7): DSGVTQTPKHLITATGQRVTLRCSPRSGDLSVYWYQQSLDQGLQFLIQYYNGEERAKGNILERFSAQQFPDLHSELNLSSLELGDSALYFCASSVGDSGTSGYEQYFGPGTRLTVT.

This clonotype was seen only a few times. The DNA for the CDR3 is TGTGCCAGCAGCCCCGGGATCACGAACACCGGGGAGCTGTTTTTT. Translating gives CASSPGITNTGELFF. V is TRBV7-9 and J is TRBJ2-2, with a possible D match to TRBD2 (5 bases). CDR1 is SEHNR and CDR2 is FQNEAQ in the germline V gene (reference sequence). V lost 5 bases and J lost 0, with 10 bases in between. This CDR3 has 15 residues.

This clonotype was counted between two and nine times. The chain uses TRBV2 and TRBJ2-7, with a weak D call TRBD1 (5 bases). With 7 bases removed from V and 3 bases from J, the gap between germline ends came to 13 bases. Germline CDR1 SNHLY, CDR2 FYNNEI. The CDR3 contains 13 residues. As DNA, the CDR3 is TGTGCCAGCACCCCCGCAGGGTTCTACGAGCAGTACTTC. Residues: CASTPAGFYEQYF.

The chain couples TRBV10-3 to TRBJ2-5; a weak D match, TRBD2 (7 bases). Trimming stripped 10 bases from V and 0 bases from J, with 12 bases between. Per the germline V gene, CDR1 is ENHRY and CDR2 is SYGVKD. CDR3 length equals 13 residues. CDR3 nucleotides: TGTGCCACCGCGGGGGACAACCAAGAGACCCAGTACTTC. Amino acid sequence: CATAGDNQETQYF.

This clonotype was observed a few times. The chain combines TRBV3-1 with TRBJ2-7; D unclear. This CDR3 is built from 12 residues. Germline-derived CDR1 and CDR2 are LGHDT and YNNKEL (reference sequence). V lost 1 base and J lost 5, with 6 bases in between. This CDR3 is CASSQAGNEQYF. The CDR3 nucleotides read TGTGCCAGCAGCCAAGCTGGGAACGAGCAGTACTTC.

This clonotype was found a few times. The genes are TRBV20-1 and TRBJ2-7; no firm D call. The CDR3 is made up of 15 amino acids. Trimming stripped 0 bases from V and 0 bases from J, with 12 bases between. Germline-derived CDR1 and CDR2 are DFQATT and SNEGSKA (reference sequence). As DNA, the CDR3 is TGCAGTGCTAGAGATTCGAGGCGGAGCTCCTACGAGCAGTACTTC. Amino acid sequence: CSARDSRRSSYEQYF.

This chain links TRBV20-1 with TRBJ2-4; 7 bases align to TRBD1. CDR3 length: 17 residues. Germline V lookup: CDR1 DFQATT, CDR2 SNEGSKA (reference sequence). After removal of 2 bases from V and 8 bases from J, the junction contained 18 bases not matched to a gene. The CDR3 sequence: CSARPRDRKTLLDIQYF. In DNA form, the CDR3 reads TGCAGTGCTAGACCCCGGGACAGAAAGACGTTGTTGGACATTCAGTACTTC.

This chain joins TRBV6-5 and TRBJ2-3; D unclear. Germline CDR1 reads MNHEY; CDR2 reads SVGAGI. V was pared by 0 bases and J by 5 bases, with 15 bases between. The CDR3 runs 16 residues. The DNA for the CDR3 is TGTGCCAGCAGTTACTCGGACCCACGGTTTATAGATACGCAGTATTTT. Translated: CASSYSDPRFIDTQYF.

V gene TRBV29-1 combines with J gene TRBJ2-3; possible D gene TRBD2, 6 bases. V was trimmed by 6 bases and J by 1 base, leaving 20 bases between them. CDR3 length equals 16 residues. Germline lookup yields CDR1 SQVTM and CDR2 ANQGSEA. CDR3 region: CSVRPPTRDGTDTQYF. CDR3 DNA sequence: TGCAGCGTCCGTCCCCCGACTAGAGATGGCACAGATACGCAGTATTTT.

This clonotype was counted between two and nine times. This sequence joins TRBV6-2 or TRBV6-3 and TRBJ2-3; tentative D call: TRBD1 (6 bases). This CDR3 has 15 amino acids. CDR1 is MNHEY and CDR2 is SVGEGT in the germline V gene. The V end lost 11 bases, the J end lost 0 bases, and 18 bases lay between the germline ends. This CDR3 is CASMGDTYSTDTQYF. The DNA for the CDR3 is TGTGCCTCCATGGGGGACACCTATAGCACAGATACGCAGTATTTT.

J is TRBJ2-7 and V is TRBV7-9; D is perhaps TRBD1 or TRBD2 (6 bases each). Germline lookup yields CDR1 SEHNR and CDR2 FQNEAQ (reference sequence). CDR3 size: 13 residues. The germline V and J ends were trimmed by 5 bases and 9 bases, with 17 bases remaining between them. The CDR3 DNA reads as TGTGCCAGCAGCCCTCCCGGGGGCTACAGGCAGTACTTC. As protein: CASSPPGGYRQYF.

This clonotype showed up many times. The V gene is TRBV7-9, the J gene TRBJ2-2; D unresolved. This CDR3 has 15 residues. The germline gives CDR1 SEHNR, CDR2 FQNEAQ (reference sequence). V dropped 2 bases and J dropped 1 base, with 8 bases sitting between them. The CDR3 protein is CASSLRDKNTGELFF. The CDR3, as DNA: TGTGCCAGCAGCTTAAGAGACAAGAACACCGGGGAGCTGTTTTTT.

This clonotype was seen only a few times. The CDR3 protein is CASSDRERGEQFF. The CDR3 DNA reads TGTGCCAGCAGCGATAGGGAACGAGGTGAGCAGTTCTTC. V usage is TRBV7-6 and J usage is TRBJ2-1; D gene uncertain. Looked up from germline, CDR1 is SGHVS and CDR2 is FNYEAQ. CDR3 length: 13 residues. Trimming removed 5 bases at V and 9 bases at J, with 14 bases between.